This T cell receptor (beta chain) was sequenced during a study of T cells in localized non-small cell lung cancer. The study, taken as a whole, reports: Median detection of top 100 tumor clones in adjacent lung was under 75 clones. T cell clonality was highest in uninvolved adjacent lung, above tumor. Longer survival (overall) was linked to higher T cell density in blood. Sequencing, confined to only one tumor region, leaves heterogeneity possible.

A word on this clone: The antigen remains undetermined.

The CDR3 consists of 13 residues. The germline V gene has CDR1 MNHNS and CDR2 SASEGT. V dropped 8 bases and J dropped 1 base, with 12 bases sitting between them. Clones were sequenced by immunoSEQ multiplex PCR, and TCRdb holds only the in-frame ones, with some missing. The sample yields tens of thousands of clones, almost 85% seen once. This chain joins TRBV6-1 and TRBJ2-7; D tentatively reads TRBD1 or TRBD2 (6 bases each). The specimen comprised peripheral blood, sampled before any cancer treatment. This clonotype originated in a male donor aged 60 or over with stage III squamous cell lung carcinoma. CDR3 region: CASGGLQSYEQYF. CDR3 in DNA: TGTGCCAGCGGGGGGCTCCAATCCTACGAGCAGTACTTC.